This TCR beta chain was identified during a study of long-term antiretroviral therapy in people with HIV (dated by TCRdb to 2021 to 2024). At the level of the whole study: The earliest samples were collected about a decade before the 2015 WHO recommendation for immediate ART, when ART was typically delayed until CD4 counts fell. A retrospective serial study tested whether ART initiation and durable HIV suppression were associated with changes in peripheral blood TRB repertoire composition and diversity. A total of under 250 cryopreserved PBMC samples were contributed to the cohort by 30 adults with confirmed HIV infection, with samples collected serially over a mean of about 6 years (range 1-12). Of the approximately 30 participants with HIV, about twelve were female. Test extractions of a monoclonal T-cell line alongside under 35 polyclonal samples showed no cross-contamination during QIAcube processing. Study-level results and caveats: Starting ART was linked to a significant rise in TRB diversity, yet even after long-term ART the diversity remained significantly lower than in transplant donor controls. Because pre-ART samples had limited cell numbers, unsorted PBMC were profiled rather than sorted CD4+ and CD8+ T cells. Expanded TRB clones identified before ART initiation dominated the repertoire at all time points, although this dominance fluctuated and declined in many PLHIV after ART. Inferences about post-ART repertoire changes are limited because no data were available on ART adherence, viral resistance or therapy changes. Compared with controls, HIV repertoires had narrower CDR3 length ranges, and the network structure pointed to an antigen-experienced repertoire that shifted only slightly toward naive after ART. Because PBMC availability was limited, only the TCR beta chain was sequenced, with no alpha chain pairing. The samples span the years 2004 to 2017, and the ART regimens used at that time may not be as effective as current regimens.

Between the V and J ends, shortened by 1 base and 4 bases respectively, the junction contains 7 bases. The CDR3 has 13 amino acids, counting the end cysteine and phenylalanine. The read is trimmed to its CDR3 DNA, 39 bases read in frame from base 1. From a lookup of the germline V gene, CDR1 and CDR2 are SGHTA and FQGNSA. The immunoSEQ hsTCRB v3.0 assay was used at survey level resolution to sequence the TRB variable region. A depth of about 40,000-50,000 T-cell genomes per sample was targeted for TRB sequencing. TRB libraries were pooled and sequenced on an Illumina MiSeq using a v3 150-cycle kit. Turning to the authors' computational methods: Analysis of repertoires was carried out in R inside a reproducible Nextflow workflow spanning QC, data transformation and analysis. LymphoSeq2, an R package for exploring AIRR-Seq data, was used to implement custom analyses. A few samples yielding fewer than 5000 total TRB sequences were excluded, leaving more than 150 analyzed HIV repertoires. Among the approximately 190 HIV repertoires that were kept, 59 were collected before ART initiation and some 130 were collected after ART initiation. Each repertoire was downsampled to 5000 TRB nucleotide sequences, and summary statistics were averaged across 100 downsampling iterations. The analysis kept only TRB sequences whose CDR3 regions were at least seven amino acids long. A Shannon entropy-derived clonality score and the Gini coefficient were used to measure diversity. In the repertoire networks, any two of the top 5000 CDR3 amino acid sequences were linked whenever the two sequences differed by an edit distance of one. For TRB CDR3 amino acid sequences, antigen specificity groups and MHC restriction were predicted with GLIPH2. To flag known associations with CMV, EBV, HIV or tissue antigens, CDR3 amino acid sequences were compared against VDJdb and McPAS-TCR. Pre-ART, post-ART and control groups were compared with Wilcoxon signed-rank tests and Holm-Bonferroni correction. Not all clones reach the TCRdb copy of this immuneACCESS table, which keeps in-frame sequences only. Checked studies attribute under half of the gap to unresolved V genes and leave the rest unexplained. V, J and clone size were drawn from that table, and D and trimming were deduced from the DNA. For this sample there are fewer than 25,000 clones; over 75% appear just once. The ten largest clones add up to 3% to 4% of the sample.

As to this clone: What this receptor recognizes is not known. Base qualities are not recorded, but no much larger clone differs from it by a single base.

Participants were included only if at least one PBMC sample before ART initiation and at least two post-ART samples were available. Treatment was received in the United States of America by all participants with HIV. Cryopreserved samples of 1-10 million PBMC were thawed and washed before DNA extraction. At the time of the earliest PBMC sample, participants with HIV were aged between about 20 and 54 years. Each participant contributed PBMC samples from 1-4 timepoints before ART initiation and 2-8 timepoints after ART initiation, with a median of 7 samples. Serial HIV viral load, CD4+ T-cell count, ART history and demographic data were obtained for every participant. Genomic DNA was extracted from unsorted PBMC with a Qiagen kit on a QIAcube, processed in batches of 12 samples.

The clonotype was recovered from a woman in her forties or fifties with HIV. Here the chain combines TRBV7-2 and TRBJ2-5, with no confident D gene call. The sequences come from unsorted PBMCs, collected around 2.7 years after starting antiretroviral therapy. This receptor carries the CDR3 CASSLDPGETQYF. At the DNA level, the sequence is TGTGCCAGCAGCTTAGATCCCGGAGAGACCCAGTACTTC.